This T cell receptor (beta chain) derives from a study of siplizumab effects on memory and regulatory T cells. TCRdb keeps only in-frame clones here, not all; method: immunoSEQ multiplex PCR. The table lists around 99,000 clones, approximately 90% of them singletons. CDR1 and CDR2 (germline): MNHNS, SASEGT. Trimming took off 4 bases at V and 2 bases at J, with 14 bases between the two ends. This CDR3 region has 15 residues. This clone has only a few counts. Its antigen is not known. Notes on the study in general: Confirmation that proliferating Tregs from siplizumab cultures had suppressive function was not obtained. The alloreactive clones that mapped to unstimulated subsets made up only a minor fraction. Treatment with siplizumab left mappable alloreactive CD4+ clones averaging approximately 69% Treg-derived, compared with 25% to 30% in controls. Roughly 80-96% of proliferating CD4+ or CD8+ clones lacked an assignable naive or memory phenotype.

Sequenced material: Tregs sorted from blood. The source of this sequence is a human donor in good health. This chain links TRBV6-1 with TRBJ1-2, with D unresolved. The CDR3 loop is CASSVRLTENYGYTF. The CDR3 DNA reads as TGTGCCAGCAGTGTACGATTAACGGAGAACTATGGCTACACCTTC.